Following are 21 T cell receptor beta chains from one sample sequenced in a study of blood T cells in healthy people across ages. A second PCR of 7 to 11 cycles used a sample-barcoded 5' primer and a J-beta primer mix. TCRdb recomputed calls from the 5' RACE reads with MiXCR, one row per CDR3 protein. The data contain about 540,000 distinct CDR3 sequences, 24% of them singletons. The sample was also linked to a second study, of T cells of mothers and their children.

The sequencing sample was made of blood. The receptors stem from a boy aged 5-17 years in good health.

The chain has TRBV16 and TRBJ1-1, with TRBD1 as a possible D gene (5 bases). The CDR3 runs to 16 residues. Germline V CDR1 and CDR2: KGHSY, FQNENV. Trimming removed 4 bases from V and 5 bases from J, with 20 bases in between. DNA of the CDR3: TGTGCCAGCAGCCCAACTCCCAGGGTGGGTGATACTGAAGCTTTCTTT. Translation gives CASSPTPRVGDTEAFF.

This clonotype was seen a handful of times. The chain carries TRBV6-1 and TRBJ1-2, with TRBD1 as a possible D gene (6 bases). The V gene's germline CDR1 is MNHNS and CDR2 SASEGT. The CDR3 is made up of 14 amino acids. With 1 base removed from V and 7 bases from J, the gap between germline ends came to 13 bases. The CDR3 sequence is CASSEVGRGLGYTF. CDR3 nucleotides: TGTGCCAGCAGTGAAGTGGGCAGGGGACTTGGCTACACCTTC.

This rearrangement joins TRBV19 to TRBJ1-5, with TRBD1 identical over 10 bases. The V and J ends lost 4 bases and 0 bases, in that order; junction bases with no gene match: 3. CDR3 size: 16 residues. Germline V gene data show CDR1 as LNHDA and CDR2 as SQIVND (reference sequence). CDR3 sequence reads: CASSTRQGASNQPQHF. Written as DNA, the CDR3 is TGTGCCAGTAGTACCCGACAGGGGGCTAGCAATCAGCCCCAGCATTTT.

The chain has TRBV12-3 or TRBV12-4 and TRBJ1-5, with 7 bases that match TRBD1. The CDR3 sequence is 12 residues long. The trim removed 11 bases at V and 2 bases at J, leaving 3 bases unmatched. CDR3 sequence reads: CASGQGNQPQHF. The CDR3 DNA follows: TGTGCCTCCGGACAGGGCAATCAGCCCCAGCATTTT.

This rearrangement joins TRBV7-3 to TRBJ2-1; 9 bases agree with TRBD2. V shed 5 bases and J 3 bases; nucleotides not matched to a gene: 5. Per germline, CDR1 SGHTA and CDR2 FQGTGA. The CDR3 runs 15 residues. This CDR3 is CASSASGEGYNEQFF. The DNA of the CDR3 is TGTGCCAGCAGCGCTAGCGGGGAGGGCTACAATGAGCAGTTCTTC.

The chain couples TRBV6-1 to TRBJ1-5; tentative D call: TRBD1 (6 bases). The CDR3 length is 13 residues. Germline CDR1 is MNHNS and CDR2 is SASEGT. Deletions cut 8 bases from V and 7 bases from J, with 15 bases between. The CDR3 reads CASERTGGQPQHF. Written as DNA, the CDR3 is TGTGCCAGCGAAAGGACGGGGGGCCAGCCCCAGCATTTT.

This clonotype was seen a handful of times. A junction end diverges from the germline sequence, so it may reflect a read error. The rearrangement uses TRBV7-9 and TRBJ2-1; 9 positions match TRBD1. Per germline, CDR1 SEHNR and CDR2 FQNEAQ (reference sequence). The CDR3 has 17 residues. In DNA, the CDR3 is TGTGCCAGCAGCCCCCGTGGGTCCGGGACAGGGTACAAGGAGCAGTTCTTC. The encoded protein is CASSPRGSGTGYKEQFF.

The chain employs TRBV28 and TRBJ1-4; 8 bases agree with TRBD1. The CDR3 has 16 residues. Trimming cost V 1 base and J 12 bases; bases outside gene matches: 13. CDR1 and CDR2 from the germline V gene are MDHEN and SYDVKM. The chain's CDR3 is CASSLSGTGGMKELFF. CDR3 nucleotide sequence: TGTGCCAGCAGTTTATCGGGGACAGGCGGAATGAAAGAACTGTTTTTT. The full variable domain, with the rest looked up from reference TRBV28 and TRBJ1-4, is DVKVTQSSRYLVKRTGEKVFLECVQDMDHENMFWYRQDPGLGLRLIYFSYDVKMKEKGDIPEGYSVSREKKERFSLILESASTNQTSMYLCASSLSGTGGMKELFFGSGTQLSVL.

This clonotype was counted only a few times. The V gene is TRBV7-9, the J gene TRBJ2-3; 14 nucleotides match TRBD2. The germline gives CDR1 SEHNR, CDR2 FQNEAQ (reference sequence). The J segment lost 0 bases and the V segment lost 1 base, leaving 9 bases of the junction unmatched. There are 20 residues in the CDR3. CDR3 sequence: CASSLGLAGGPVLSTDTQYF. The DNA of the CDR3 is TGTGCCAGCAGCTTAGGACTAGCGGGAGGGCCTGTACTTAGCACAGATACGCAGTATTTT.

This chain connects TRBV4-2 to TRBJ1-1, with D possibly TRBD1 on 5 matching bases. Germline CDR1 is LGHNA and CDR2 is YNFKEQ. V was pared by 1 base and J by 2 bases, with 17 bases between. CDR3 length: 17 residues. The CDR3 loop is CASSQAQGPVKNTEAFF. CDR3 in DNA: TGTGCCAGCAGCCAAGCTCAGGGCCCCGTAAAAAACACTGAAGCTTTCTTT.

This clonotype showed up just a few times. The V gene is TRBV4-1, the J gene TRBJ1-4; D remains unclear. Trimming left V 5 bases short and J 0 bases short, with 10 bases between. The germline V gene encodes CDR1 MGHRA and CDR2 YSYEKL. The CDR3 spans 15 residues. Written as DNA, the CDR3 is TGCGCCAGCAGCAAGAACTCAGCAACTAATGAAAAACTGTTTTTT. This gives the protein CASSKNSATNEKLFF.

The chain couples TRBV7-9 to TRBJ2-7; D is perhaps TRBD1 (6 bases). The germline V gene has CDR1 SEHNR and CDR2 FQNEAQ (reference sequence). The ends were cut back, 5 bases at V and 4 bases at J, with 12 bases in the middle. The CDR3 spans 13 residues. CDR3 protein: CASSGRTVYEQYF. In nucleotides, the CDR3 is TGTGCCAGCAGCGGACGGACAGTATACGAGCAGTACTTC.

The CDR3 region has the DNA TGCGCCAGCAGTCAACCGACAGGGACCTATGAGACCCAGTACTTC. Translating it yields CASSQPTGTYETQYF. The rearrangement uses TRBV23-1 and TRBJ2-5; TRBD1 matches at 7 bases. TRBV23-1 is placed among ORFs of uncertain function. V lost 2 bases and J lost 5; bases outside the gene matches: 8. This CDR3 has 15 residues.

This sequence joins TRBV7-2 and TRBJ2-5, with D possibly matching TRBD1 (5 bases). The V gene's germline CDR1 is SGHTA and CDR2 FQGNSA. Trimming shortened V by 4 bases and J by 2 bases, and 14 bases separated the two germline ends. The CDR3 is 15 amino acids. CDR3 protein: CASSWGREPQETQYF. CDR3 nucleotides: TGTGCCAGCAGCTGGGGCCGTGAACCTCAAGAGACCCAGTACTTC.

The rearrangement uses TRBV25-1 and TRBJ2-7; 11 positions match TRBD1. CDR1 is MGHDK, CDR2 SYGVNS, per germline. The V gene end was trimmed by 4 bases and the J gene end by 5 bases; junction bases not matched to a gene: 10. The CDR3 contains 16 residues. CDR3 coding DNA: TGTGCCAGCAGTGCCCCACCGGACAGGGGGCTGAACGAGCAGTACTTC. Its translation: CASSAPPDRGLNEQYF.

This clonotype turned up a few times. This chain uses TRBV6-1 with TRBJ2-5; D possibly corresponds to TRBD2 (7 bases). Germline V gene data show CDR1 as MNHNS and CDR2 as SASEGT. This CDR3 spans 13 amino acids. Trimming removed 10 bases from V and 5 bases from J, with 17 bases in between. As DNA, the CDR3 is TGTGCCACCAGGCTCAGGGGAGGGGAGACCCAGTACTTC. Translating it yields CATRLRGGETQYF.

This clonotype came up a few times. This chain links TRBV20-1 with TRBJ2-2; D unclear. The CDR3 is 13 amino acids. CDR1 is DFQATT and CDR2 is SNEGSKA in the germline V gene (reference sequence). Trimming stripped 3 bases from V and 7 bases from J, with 12 bases between. As DNA, the CDR3 is TGCAGTGCTAGGCGTACAGTGGACGGGGAGCTGTTTTTT. This codes for CSARRTVDGELFF.

V gene TRBV10-3 combines with J gene TRBJ1-4, with D perhaps TRBD1 (6 bases). The V end was cut by 4 bases, the J end by 10 bases, with 13 bases between. This CDR3 contains 13 residues. Germline values: CDR1 ENHRY, CDR2 SYGVKD. CDR3 loop: CAISGTGLGKLFF. The CDR3 DNA sequence: TGTGCCATCAGTGGAACAGGGTTAGGAAAACTGTTTTTT.

The chain employs TRBV18 and TRBJ2-3; D ambiguous. Germline CDR1 KGHSH, CDR2 LQKENI. The CDR3 is made up of 16 amino acids. Trimming shortened V by 1 base and J by 0 bases, and 11 bases separated the two germline ends. In DNA, the CDR3 is TGTGCCAGCTCACCACAGCCTGGATCTAGCACAGATACGCAGTATTTT. Protein sequence: CASSPQPGSSTDTQYF.

The chain employs TRBV20-1 and TRBJ2-5, with TRBD2 as a possible D gene (6 bases). The V and J ends lost 5 bases and 5 bases respectively, with 18 bases between them. The CDR3 is 14 amino acids. Germline V gene data show CDR1 as DFQATT and CDR2 as SNEGSKA (reference sequence). This CDR3 is CSAPRRGSSETQYF. DNA of the CDR3: TGCAGTGCTCCCCGGAGGGGTAGTAGTGAGACCCAGTACTTC.

The V gene is TRBV7-2, the J gene TRBJ2-7; D is unresolved. This CDR3 spans 13 amino acids. The V gene's germline CDR1 is SGHTA and CDR2 FQGNSA. V was cut by 2 bases and J by 3 bases, with 8 bases left in between. CDR3 DNA: TGTGCCAGCAGCTTATTTAAGAACTACGAGCAGTACTTC. It specifies CASSLFKNYEQYF.